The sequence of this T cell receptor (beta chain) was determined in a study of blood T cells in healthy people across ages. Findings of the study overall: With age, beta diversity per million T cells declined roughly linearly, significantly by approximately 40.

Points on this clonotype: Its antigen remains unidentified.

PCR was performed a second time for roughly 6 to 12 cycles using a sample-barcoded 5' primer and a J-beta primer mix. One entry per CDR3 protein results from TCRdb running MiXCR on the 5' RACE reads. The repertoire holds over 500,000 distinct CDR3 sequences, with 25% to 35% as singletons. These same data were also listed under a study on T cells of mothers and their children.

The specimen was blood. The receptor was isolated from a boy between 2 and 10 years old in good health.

This CDR3 is CATSDGLAESSYEQYF. The CDR3 bases are TGTGCCACCAGTGACGGACTAGCGGAGAGCTCCTACGAGCAGTACTTC. This chain joins TRBV24-1 and TRBJ2-7, with TRBD2 identical over 10 bases. The J segment lost 0 bases and the V segment lost 4 bases, leaving 5 bases of the junction unmatched. CDR1 and CDR2 (germline): KGHDR, SFDVKD. The CDR3 is made up of 16 amino acids.